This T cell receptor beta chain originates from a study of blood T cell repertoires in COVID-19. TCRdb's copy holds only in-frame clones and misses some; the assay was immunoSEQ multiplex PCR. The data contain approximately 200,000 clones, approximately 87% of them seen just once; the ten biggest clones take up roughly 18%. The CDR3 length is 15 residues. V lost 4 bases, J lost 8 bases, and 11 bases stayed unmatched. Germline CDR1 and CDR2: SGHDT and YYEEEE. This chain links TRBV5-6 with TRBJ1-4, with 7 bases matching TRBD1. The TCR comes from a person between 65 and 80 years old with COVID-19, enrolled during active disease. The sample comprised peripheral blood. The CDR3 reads CASSERGRGQEKLFF. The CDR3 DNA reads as TGTGCCAGCAGCGAACGGGGAAGGGGGCAAGAAAAACTGTTTTTT.